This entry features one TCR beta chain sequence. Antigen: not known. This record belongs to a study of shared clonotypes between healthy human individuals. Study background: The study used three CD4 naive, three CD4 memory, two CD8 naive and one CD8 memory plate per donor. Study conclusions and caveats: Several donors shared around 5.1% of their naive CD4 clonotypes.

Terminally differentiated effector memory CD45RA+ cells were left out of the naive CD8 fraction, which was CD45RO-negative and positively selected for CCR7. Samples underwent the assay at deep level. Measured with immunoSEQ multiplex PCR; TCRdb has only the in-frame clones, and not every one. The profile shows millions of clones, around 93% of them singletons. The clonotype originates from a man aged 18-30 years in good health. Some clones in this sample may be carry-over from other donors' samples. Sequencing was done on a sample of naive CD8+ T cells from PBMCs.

For the CDR3, the DNA is TGTGCCAGCAGCCAATCCGGGGAGCTGTTTTTT. Its protein is CASSQSGELFF. V and J are TRBV16 and TRBJ2-2, with no clear D. The length of the CDR3 is 11 residues. Germline loops: CDR1 KGHSY, CDR2 FQNENV. The V end was cut by 0 bases, the J end by 7 bases, with 0 bases between.